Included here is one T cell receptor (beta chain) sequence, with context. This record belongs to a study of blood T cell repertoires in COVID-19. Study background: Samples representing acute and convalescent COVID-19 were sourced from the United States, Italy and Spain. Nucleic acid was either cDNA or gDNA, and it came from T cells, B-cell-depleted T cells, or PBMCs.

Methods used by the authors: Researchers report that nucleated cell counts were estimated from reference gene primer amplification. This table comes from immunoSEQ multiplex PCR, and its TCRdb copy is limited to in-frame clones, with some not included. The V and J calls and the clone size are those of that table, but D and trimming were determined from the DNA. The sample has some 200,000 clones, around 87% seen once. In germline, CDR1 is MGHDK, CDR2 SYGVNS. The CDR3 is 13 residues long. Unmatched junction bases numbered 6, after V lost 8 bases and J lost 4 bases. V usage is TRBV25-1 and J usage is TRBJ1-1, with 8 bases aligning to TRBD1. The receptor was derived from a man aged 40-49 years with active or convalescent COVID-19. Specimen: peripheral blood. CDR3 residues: CASGQGTGTEAFF. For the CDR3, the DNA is TGTGCCAGCGGACAGGGAACCGGCACTGAAGCTTTCTTT.